This T cell receptor beta chain appears in the sequencing data of a study of shared clonotypes between healthy human individuals. Findings and limits, study-wide: An anticipated effect of sequencing depth on clonotype sharing among donors was recognized. It was the non-shared clonotypes that had lower generation probabilities than clonotypes shared by all four donors.

The protocol was immunoSEQ multiplex PCR, while the TCRdb copy is restricted to in-frame clones and leaves out a portion. Of under 650,000 clones in the sample, almost 97% are singletons; the top ten hold 0.06%. Concerning this clone: Its antigen remains unidentified.

V gave up 7 bases and J gave up 3 bases; unmatched junction bases: 6. Germline V CDR1 and CDR2: ENHRY, SYGVKD. This CDR3 contains 13 residues. The specimen was naive CD4+ T cells sorted from blood. As for subset: CD45RA+ positively selected. The rearrangement links TRBV10-3 to TRBJ2-7, with TRBD1 matching 7 bases. The sequence derives from a woman in her 30s in good health. This CDR3 reads CAINPGQSYEQYF. The DNA of the CDR3 is TGTGCCATCAACCCGGGACAGAGCTACGAGCAGTACTTC.